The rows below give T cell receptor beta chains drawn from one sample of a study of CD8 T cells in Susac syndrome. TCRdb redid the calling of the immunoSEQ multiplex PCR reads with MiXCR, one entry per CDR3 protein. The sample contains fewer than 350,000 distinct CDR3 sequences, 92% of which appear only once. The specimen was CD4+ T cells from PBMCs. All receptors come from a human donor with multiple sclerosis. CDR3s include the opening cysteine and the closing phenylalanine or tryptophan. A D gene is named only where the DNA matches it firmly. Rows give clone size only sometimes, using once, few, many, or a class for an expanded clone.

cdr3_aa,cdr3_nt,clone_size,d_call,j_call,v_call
CASSLLNTGELFF,TGTGCTAGCAGCTTATTAAACACCGGGGAGCTGTTTTTT,.,.,TRBJ2-2,TRBV7-7
CSARDLPMTSGTSPYEQYF,TGCAGTGCTAGAGATTTACCGATGACTAGCGGCACTTCCCCCTACGAGCAGTACTTC,.,TRBD2,TRBJ2-7,TRBV20-1
CSAERGVGEKLFF,TGCAGCGCTGAGCGGGGAGTTGGTGAAAAACTGTTTTTT,.,.,TRBJ1-4,TRBV29-1
CSAGSTDRADTQYF,TGCAGTGCTGGAAGCACTGACAGGGCCGATACGCAGTATTTT,.,TRBD1,TRBJ2-3,TRBV20-1
CASSIGQASYEQYF,TGTGCCAGTAGTATTGGACAGGCTTCCTACGAGCAGTACTTC,.,TRBD1,TRBJ2-7,TRBV19
CASSLDGLYGYTF,TGTGCCAGCAGCTTAGATGGGCTCTATGGCTACACCTTC,.,.,TRBJ1-2,TRBV7-9
CASSSGPGSYEQYF,TGCGCCAGCAGCTCGGGTCCGGGGTCCTACGAGCAGTACTTC,.,.,TRBJ2-7,TRBV5-1
CASSVGQGTEAFF,TGTGCCAGCTCAGTAGGACAGGGGACTGAAGCTTTCTTT,.,TRBD1,TRBJ1-1,TRBV18
CASSYSRGNGLPPYEQYF,TGTGCCAGCAGTTACTCGAGGGGAAACGGACTTCCACCCTACGAGCAGTACTTC,.,.,TRBJ2-7,TRBV6-2/TRBV6-3
CASSILGSLNIQYF,TGTGCCAGTAGTATCCTAGGGTCCCTGAACATTCAGTACTTC,.,.,TRBJ2-4,TRBV19
CASSSFVAGDTQYF,TGTGCCAGCAGCTCTTTTGTAGCCGGAGATACGCAGTATTTT,.,.,TRBJ2-3,TRBV6-1
CAWRWGPSTDTQYF,TGTGCCTGGAGATGGGGGCCTAGCACAGATACGCAGTATTTT,.,.,TRBJ2-3,TRBV30
CATSRDRRGEGYTQYF,TGTGCCACCAGCAGAGATCGGAGGGGGGAAGGATATACGCAGTATTTT,.,.,TRBJ2-3,TRBV15
CSARDDFRDTEAFF,TGCAGTGCTAGAGATGATTTCAGGGACACTGAAGCTTTCTTT,.,.,TRBJ1-1,TRBV20-1
CASSTGTVYGYTF,TGTGCCAGCAGCACGGGGACAGTCTATGGCTACACCTTC,few,TRBD1,TRBJ1-2,TRBV5-4
CATSDGTDRGIDGYTF,TGTGCCACCAGTGATGGGACGGACAGGGGGATTGATGGCTACACCTTC,few,TRBD1,TRBJ1-2,TRBV24-1
CASGTGPSYEQYF,TGTGCCAGCGGTACAGGGCCATCCTACGAGCAGTACTTC,.,.,TRBJ2-7,TRBV27
CASSQGGGRNTEAFF,TGTGCCAGCAGCCAAGGTGGCGGGCGGAACACTGAAGCTTTCTTT,.,.,TRBJ1-1,TRBV4-2
CASSHLPLQGAKNIQYF,TGCGCCAGCAGCCACCTCCCACTCCAGGGGGCCAAAAACATTCAGTACTTC,.,.,TRBJ2-4,TRBV4-1
CASSFVKQGEETQYF,TGTGCTAGCAGCTTCGTTAAACAGGGAGAAGAGACCCAGTACTTC,.,.,TRBJ2-5,TRBV7-7
CASTRQGWRNTEAFF,TGTGCCAGCACCCGACAGGGTTGGCGGAACACTGAAGCTTTCTTT,.,TRBD1,TRBJ1-1,TRBV5-6
CASTLQGGYGGNQPQHF,TGTGCCAGCACCTTACAGGGGGGATACGGGGGCAATCAGCCCCAGCATTTT,.,TRBD1,TRBJ1-5,TRBV12-3/TRBV12-4
CSARGDGEAFF,TGCAGTGCTAGAGGCGACGGCGAAGCTTTCTTT,few,.,TRBJ1-1,TRBV20-1
CASSKASGGEEFF,TGTGCCAGTAGTAAGGCTAGCGGGGGTGAGGAGTTCTTC,once,TRBD2,TRBJ2-1,TRBV19
CASSLAGAGSTDTQYF,TGTGCCAGCAGCTTAGCCGGGGCAGGGAGCACAGATACGCAGTATTTT,.,.,TRBJ2-3,TRBV7-8
CASRSSGRSNEQFF,TGTGCCAGCAGGTCTAGCGGGAGAAGCAATGAGCAGTTCTTC,.,TRBD2,TRBJ2-1,TRBV2
CSVEDPRVNYGYTF,TGCAGCGTTGAAGATCCCAGAGTTAACTATGGCTACACCTTC,.,.,TRBJ1-2,TRBV29-1
CASQQSTSTDTQYF,TGTGCCTCCCAACAGAGCACTAGCACAGATACGCAGTATTTT,few,.,TRBJ2-3,TRBV7-9
CASKWGGDTEAFF,TGTGCCAGCAAATGGGGGGGGGACACTGAAGCTTTCTTT,.,.,TRBJ1-1,TRBV6-5
CSASPEETQYF,TGCAGTGCTAGCCCAGAAGAGACCCAGTACTTC,.,.,TRBJ2-5,TRBV20-1
CASSLWGDTQYF,TGTGCCAGCAGTTTATGGGGGGATACGCAGTATTTT,.,.,TRBJ2-3,TRBV12-3/TRBV12-4
CASSWTGTTYEQYF,TGTGCCAGCAGTTGGACAGGGACCACCTACGAGCAGTACTTC,.,TRBD1,TRBJ2-7,TRBV27